This T cell receptor (beta chain) was obtained from a study of monozygotic twins with inflammatory bowel disease. TCRdb reprocessed the 5' RACE reads; each CDR3 protein has one entry and no DNA is given. This listing includes around 190,000 distinct CDR3 sequences. The germline CDR1 and CDR2 sequences are KGHDR and SFDVKD. This CDR3 contains 15 residues. This TCR was sampled from a human donor with ulcerative colitis or Crohn's disease, or a healthy co-twin of an affected twin (not recorded which). The chain joins TRBV24-1 to TRBJ2-1; the TCRdb call, TRBD1, lacks DNA for checking. Sequencing input: blood. Here the CDR3 reads CATSDTRQGANEQFF.